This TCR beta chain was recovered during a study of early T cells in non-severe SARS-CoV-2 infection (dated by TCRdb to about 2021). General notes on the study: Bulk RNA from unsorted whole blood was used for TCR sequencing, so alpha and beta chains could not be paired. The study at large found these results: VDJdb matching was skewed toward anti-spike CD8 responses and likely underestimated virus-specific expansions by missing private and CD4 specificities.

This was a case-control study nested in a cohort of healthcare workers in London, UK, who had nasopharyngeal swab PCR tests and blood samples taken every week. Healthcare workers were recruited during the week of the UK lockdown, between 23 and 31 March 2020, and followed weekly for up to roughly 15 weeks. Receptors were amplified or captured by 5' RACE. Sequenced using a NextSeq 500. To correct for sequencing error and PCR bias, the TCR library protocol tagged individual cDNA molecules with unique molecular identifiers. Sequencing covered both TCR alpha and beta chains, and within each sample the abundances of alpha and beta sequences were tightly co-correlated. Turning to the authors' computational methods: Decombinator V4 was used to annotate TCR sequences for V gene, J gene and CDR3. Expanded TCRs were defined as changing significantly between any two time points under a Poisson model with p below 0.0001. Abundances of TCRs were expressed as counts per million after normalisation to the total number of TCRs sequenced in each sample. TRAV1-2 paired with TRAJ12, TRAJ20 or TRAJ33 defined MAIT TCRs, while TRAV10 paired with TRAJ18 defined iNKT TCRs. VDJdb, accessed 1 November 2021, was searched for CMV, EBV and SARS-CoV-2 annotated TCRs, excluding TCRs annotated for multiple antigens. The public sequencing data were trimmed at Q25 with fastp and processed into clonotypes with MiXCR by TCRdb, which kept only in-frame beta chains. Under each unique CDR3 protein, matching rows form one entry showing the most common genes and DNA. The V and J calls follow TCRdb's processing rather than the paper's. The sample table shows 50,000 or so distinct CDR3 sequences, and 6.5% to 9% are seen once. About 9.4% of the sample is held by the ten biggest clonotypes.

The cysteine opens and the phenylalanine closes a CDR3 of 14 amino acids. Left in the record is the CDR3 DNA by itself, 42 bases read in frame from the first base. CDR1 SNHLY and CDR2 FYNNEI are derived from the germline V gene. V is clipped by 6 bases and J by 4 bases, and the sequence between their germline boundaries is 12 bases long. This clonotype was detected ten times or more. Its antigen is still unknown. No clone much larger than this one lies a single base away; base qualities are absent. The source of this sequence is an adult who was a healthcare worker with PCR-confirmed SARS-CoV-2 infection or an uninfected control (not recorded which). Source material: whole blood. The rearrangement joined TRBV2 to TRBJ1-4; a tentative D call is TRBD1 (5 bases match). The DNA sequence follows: TGTGCCAGCAGCCCGACAGAGAGTAATGAAAAACTGTTTTTT. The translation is CASSPTESNEKLFF.